The clone carrying this T cell receptor (beta chain) was seen a few times. V lost 4 bases to trimming and J lost 0 bases; unmatched junction nucleotides: 6. The length of the CDR3 is 16 residues. Germline V gene sequence: CDR1 MNHEY, CDR2 SVGAGI. The record originates from a study of CD8 T cells in Susac syndrome. In blood CD8+ and CD4+ T cells, TCR beta underwent sequencing. The multiple sclerosis controls were treatment-naive patients affected by stable or active relapsing-remitting disease. Bulk CD8+ and CD4+ cells came from magnetic negative isolation; CD8+ TEMRA by FACS. Reverse transcription used about 0.45 to 1 ug RNA and random hexamers. The TCR beta CDR3 was amplified by immunoSEQ multiplex PCR across 54 Vbeta, 13 Jbeta. One entry per CDR3 protein, called by TCRdb with MiXCR from the immunoSEQ multiplex PCR reads. Of over 350,000 distinct CDR3 sequences listed, around 85% are singletons.

This receptor was taken from a human donor with multiple sclerosis. The V call is TRBV6-5, the J call TRBJ2-3; 8 positions agree with TRBD1. Sequencing was carried out using CD8+ T cells from PBMCs. CDR3 in amino acids: CASSSDRETSTDTQYF. The CDR3 nucleotides read TGTGCCAGCAGTTCGGACAGGGAGACTAGCACAGATACGCAGTATTTT.